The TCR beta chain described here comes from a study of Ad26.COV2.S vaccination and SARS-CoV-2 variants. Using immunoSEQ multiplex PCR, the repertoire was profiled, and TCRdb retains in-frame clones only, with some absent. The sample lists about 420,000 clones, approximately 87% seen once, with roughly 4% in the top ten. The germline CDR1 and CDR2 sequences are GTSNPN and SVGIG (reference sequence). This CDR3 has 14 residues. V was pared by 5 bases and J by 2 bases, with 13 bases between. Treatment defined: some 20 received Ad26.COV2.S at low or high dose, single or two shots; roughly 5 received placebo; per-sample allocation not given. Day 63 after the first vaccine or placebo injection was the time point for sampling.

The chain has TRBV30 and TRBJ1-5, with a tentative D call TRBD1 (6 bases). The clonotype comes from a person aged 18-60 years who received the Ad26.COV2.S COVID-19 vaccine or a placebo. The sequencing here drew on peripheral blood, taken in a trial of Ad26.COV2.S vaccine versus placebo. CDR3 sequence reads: CAWGRGKGNQPQHF. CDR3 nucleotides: TGTGCCTGGGGGAGGGGGAAGGGCAATCAGCCCCAGCATTTT.